In this sample, the clone carrying this T cell receptor beta chain turned up many times. The data were obtained in a study of T cells in Graves' hyperthyroidism and ophthalmopathy. Amplification of TCR beta CDR3 regions used RNA as the template. TCR CDR3 regions were first amplified by RT-PCR with HTBI primers. TCRdb independently ran MiXCR on the multiplex PCR reads; one entry per CDR3 protein. The sample contains about 410,000 distinct CDR3 sequences, more than 14% of which appear only once. From germline, CDR1 is MDHEN and CDR2 SYDVKM. V lost 5 bases, J lost 8 bases, and 18 bases lay in between. This CDR3 spans 14 amino acids.

This receptor was identified in a woman in her 30s with Graves' ophthalmopathy. Sequenced: blood. The chain recombines TRBV28 with TRBJ1-2, with D maybe TRBD1 (6 bases). The CDR3 region is CASSPEGGFGGYTF. For the CDR3, the DNA is TGTGCCAGCAGTCCCGAGGGGGGATTTGGAGGCTACACCTTC.